The 25 T cell receptor beta chains listed next were all sequenced from one sample in a study of early T cells in non-severe SARS-CoV-2 infection. TCRdb re-derived calls from the 5' RACE reads in MiXCR, one entry per CDR3 protein. The sample has tens of thousands of distinct CDR3 sequences, more than 12% seen once. Sequenced input: whole blood. Receptors were obtained from an adult who was a healthcare worker with PCR-confirmed SARS-CoV-2 infection or an uninfected control (not recorded which).

This clonotype was recorded at least ten times. The J gene is TRBJ2-3, the V gene TRBV20-1, with 13 bases fitting TRBD2. Germline loops: CDR1 DFQATT, CDR2 SNEGSKA (reference sequence). The CDR3 is made up of 15 amino acids. V was pared by 4 bases and J by 4 bases, with 5 bases of the junction left unmatched. CDR3 protein: CSAISGTSGADTQYF. DNA for the CDR3: TGCAGTGCTATCTCCGGGACTAGCGGGGCAGATACGCAGTATTTT.

In its sample, this clonotype was seen a few times. The chain's CDR3 is CASSISGATQETQYF. The CDR3 nucleotides are TGTGCCAGTAGTATTTCAGGGGCGACCCAAGAGACCCAGTACTTC. This chain joins TRBV19 and TRBJ2-5; D possibly corresponds to TRBD1 (6 bases). Germline lookup yields CDR1 LNHDA and CDR2 SQIVND (reference sequence). CDR3 length equals 15 residues. V lost 3 bases to trimming and J lost 1 base, with 12 bases between them.

At least ten counts were recorded for this clonotype. V gene TRBV15 combines with J gene TRBJ2-3; 8 bases match TRBD2. CDR1 and CDR2 (germline): LNHNV, YYDKDF (reference sequence). The CDR3 spans 16 residues. Trimming removed 2 bases from V and 4 bases from J; junction bases left unmatched: 8. The CDR3 reads CATSRPGREVADTQYF. The CDR3 DNA follows: TGTGCCACCAGCAGACCTGGGCGGGAGGTCGCAGATACGCAGTATTTT. The variable domain in full, with the rest retrieved from reference TRBV15 and TRBJ2-3, is DAMVIQNPRYQVTQFGKPVTLSCSQTLNHNVMYWYQQKSSQAPKLLFHYYDKDFNNEADTPDNFQSRRPNTSFCFLDIRSPGLGDTAMYLCATSRPGREVADTQYFGPGTRLTVL.

This clonotype was seen a handful of times. The genes are TRBV6-5 and TRBJ1-3; D remains unclear. This CDR3 is 15 amino acids long. Germline V gene sequence: CDR1 MNHEY, CDR2 SVGAGI. V was shortened by 2 bases and J by 4 bases, with 12 bases between the two germline ends. The chain's CDR3 is CASSYRVQSGNTIYF. In DNA, the CDR3 is TGTGCCAGCAGTTACAGAGTGCAATCAGGAAACACCATATATTTT.

This clonotype was found many times. The chain recombines TRBV20-1 with TRBJ2-7; TRBD2 aligns across 7 bases. Trimming removed 6 bases from V and 2 bases from J; junction bases left unmatched: 7. The CDR3 is 13 amino acids. From germline, CDR1 is DFQATT and CDR2 SNEGSKA (reference sequence). The CDR3 loop is CSALAGPTYEQYF. CDR3 coding DNA: TGCAGTGCATTAGCGGGTCCAACCTACGAGCAGTACTTC.

This clonotype was found many times. The chain has TRBV20-1 and TRBJ2-7, with a possible D match to TRBD2 (7 bases). The germline V gene has CDR1 DFQATT and CDR2 SNEGSKA (reference sequence). V gave up 6 bases and J gave up 6 bases, with 15 bases separating them. CDR3 length: 12 amino acids. The CDR3 coding sequence is TGCAGTGCGGGGGGGGGCAAAGCCGAGCAGTACTTC. Translating it yields CSAGGGKAEQYF.

The V call is TRBV6-5, the J call TRBJ1-1, with D perhaps TRBD1 (5 bases). Germline CDR1 and CDR2: MNHEY and SVGAGI. This CDR3 comprises 15 residues. With 0 bases removed from V and 5 bases from J, the gap between germline ends came to 13 bases. Here the CDR3 DNA reads TGTGCCAGCAGTTACTCGCAAGGGGCGCGGACTGAAGCTTTCTTT. Protein: CASSYSQGARTEAFF.

The chain couples TRBV6-5 to TRBJ1-6; D remains ambiguous. Trimming took 0 bases from V and 0 from J, leaving 9 bases between them. The CDR3 has 17 residues. CDR1 is MNHEY and CDR2 is SVGAGI in the germline V gene. The CDR3 DNA reads TGTGCCAGCAGTTACTCCGGCGGGAGCTCCTATAATTCACCCCTCCACTTT. Its translation: CASSYSGGSSYNSPLHF.

The chain carries TRBV5-1 and TRBJ2-5, with D perhaps TRBD2 (6 bases). CDR3 length: 17 amino acids. Germline CDR1 SGHRS, CDR2 YFSETQ. The V end lost 3 bases, the J end lost 7 bases, and 25 bases lay between the germline ends. This chain's CDR3 is CASSYPRRDSQIWTQYF. The CDR3 nucleotides are TGCGCCAGCAGCTATCCTCGCCGGGACTCCCAGATCTGGACCCAGTACTTC.

This clonotype has more than one count but fewer than ten. The chain carries TRBV29-1 and TRBJ1-2, with D unclear. CDR1 SQVTM and CDR2 ANQGSEA come from the germline V gene. This CDR3 region has 11 residues. Between the trimmed V and J ends, which lost 7 bases and 4 bases, there was a span of 10 bases. CDR3 DNA: TGCAGCGGCCAGGACTTCTATGGCTACACCTTC. It translates to CSGQDFYGYTF.

In regard to this clonotype: It may be a read error: a sequence one base away is much more abundant. The chain joins TRBV2 to TRBJ2-3, with TRBD1 as a possible D gene (5 bases). The germline gives CDR1 SNHLY, CDR2 FYNNEI. This CDR3 contains 14 residues. The CDR3 region is CDSRGAARTDTQYF. The CDR3 nucleotides read TGTGACAGCCGTGGGGCTGCCCGCACAGATACGCAGTATTTT.

With respect to this clonotype: The junction shows a germline mismatch at one end, possibly a read error. The CDR3 sequence is CATGQGASCNEQFF. CDR3 in DNA: TGTGCCACAGGACAGGGGGCTTCCTGCAATGAGCAGTTCTTC. This chain connects TRBV7-9 to TRBJ2-1, with 11 nucleotides matching TRBD1. CDR3 length: 14 residues. Germline loops: CDR1 SEHNR, CDR2 FQNEAQ (reference sequence).

This clonotype was seen only a few times. The rearrangement uses TRBV5-4 and TRBJ2-7, with D perhaps given as TRBD1 or TRBD2 (5 bases each). The CDR3 totals 13 residues. Trimming removed 3 bases at V and 1 base at J, with 8 bases between. The germline V gene has CDR1 SGHNT and CDR2 YYREEE (reference sequence). The CDR3 here is CASSWDGSYEQYF. The CDR3 DNA reads TGTGCCAGCAGCTGGGACGGGTCCTACGAGCAGTACTTC.

This clonotype was seen at least ten times. The chain recombines TRBV27 with TRBJ1-4; no firm D call. There are 12 residues in the CDR3. The germline V and J ends were trimmed by 5 bases and 7 bases, with 8 bases remaining between them. The germline gives CDR1 MNHEY, CDR2 SMNVEV (reference sequence). The CDR3 spells CASSPLGEKLFF. The CDR3 DNA follows: TGTGCCAGCAGTCCCCTCGGTGAAAAACTGTTTTTT. The full variable domain, completed using reference TRBV27 and TRBJ1-4, is EAQVTQNPRYLITVTGKKLTVTCSQNMNHEYMSWYRQDPGLGLRQIYYSMNVEVTDKGDVPEGYKVSRKEKRNFPLILESPSPNQTSLYFCASSPLGEKLFFGSGTQLSVL.

This clonotype was detected only a few times. The chain joins TRBV6-2 or TRBV6-3 to TRBJ2-3, with 8 bases matching TRBD2. V shed 0 bases, J shed 5 bases, and the junction held 4 bases outside the gene matches. Looked up from germline, CDR1 is MNHEY and CDR2 is SVGEGT. The CDR3 spans 15 residues. The CDR3 reads CASSYSAGVGDTQYF. The CDR3 DNA is TGTGCCAGCAGTTACTCAGCGGGAGTAGGAGATACGCAGTATTTT.

This clonotype came up many times. The V and J genes are TRBV29-1 and TRBJ2-1, with D possibly being TRBD2 (5 bases). The CDR3 length is 13 residues. V lost 3 bases, J lost 7 bases, and 13 bases lay in between. Germline V gene sequence: CDR1 SQVTM, CDR2 ANQGSEA. In DNA, the CDR3 is TGCAGCGTTGAGTCTCGGAGGAGGAATGAGCAGTTCTTC. Protein sequence: CSVESRRRNEQFF.

In this sample, this clonotype turned up a few times. The rearrangement joins TRBV19 to TRBJ2-1, with 11 bases matching TRBD2. The CDR3 is 15 residues long. Germline CDR1 and CDR2: LNHDA and SQIVND (reference sequence). J was trimmed by 7 bases and V by 5 bases; bases with no gene match: 7. The CDR3 sequence is CASSENGLAGNEQFF. The DNA of the CDR3 is TGTGCCAGTAGTGAGAACGGACTAGCGGGTAATGAGCAGTTCTTC. Full variable domain (remainder filled in from reference TRBV19 and TRBJ2-1): DGGITQSPKYLFRKEGQNVTLSCEQNLNHDAMYWYRQDPGQGLRLIYYSQIVNDFQKGDIAEGYSVSREKKESFPLTVTSAQKNPTAFYLCASSENGLAGNEQFFGPGTRLTVL.

The chain employs TRBV6-5 and TRBJ2-3, with 7 bases fitting TRBD2. The length of the CDR3 is 17 residues. Germline CDR1 MNHEY, CDR2 SVGAGI. The V gene end was trimmed by 5 bases and the J gene end by 3 bases; junction bases not matched to a gene: 14. The CDR3 loop reads CASSTRASWTRTDTQYF. The CDR3 DNA sequence: TGTGCCAGCAGTACCCGGGCAAGCTGGACTAGAACAGATACGCAGTATTTT.

The rearrangement joins TRBV5-6 to TRBJ2-3; 7 bases map to TRBD1. The CDR3 extends over 15 amino acids. J gave up 0 bases and V 4 bases, and 5 bases lay outside the gene matches. CDR1 SGHDT and CDR2 YYEEEE come from the germline V gene. Here the CDR3 reads CASSRQGASTDTQYF. The CDR3 nucleotides are TGTGCCAGCAGCCGACAGGGAGCGAGCACAGATACGCAGTATTTT. Supplemented by reference TRBV5-6 and TRBJ2-3, the full variable domain reads DAGVTQSPTHLIKTRGQQVTLRCSPKSGHDTVSWYQQALGQGPQFIFQYYEEEERQRGNFPDRFSGHQFPNYSSELNVNALLLGDSALYLCASSRQGASTDTQYFGPGTRLTVL.

Remarks on this clonotype: With a much larger clone just one base away, this may be a read error. The V call is TRBV19, the J call TRBJ2-7; tentative D call: TRBD2 (7 bases). This CDR3 comprises 14 residues. Germline loops: CDR1 LNHDA, CDR2 SQIVND (reference sequence). The CDR3 coding sequence is TGTGCCAGTAGTATTAGGGGGGGACCAAACGAGGAGTACTTC. Protein product: CASSIRGGPNEEYF.

This clonotype has ten or more counts. The rearrangement links TRBV20-1 to TRBJ1-5; the D gene is possibly TRBD1 (6 bases). The CDR3 totals 15 residues. CDR1 DFQATT and CDR2 SNEGSKA come from the germline V gene (reference sequence). Trimming left V 6 bases short and J 2 bases short, with 17 bases between. In DNA form, the CDR3 reads TGCAGTGCGTTGGGACAACTGGCCCGCAATCAGCCCCAGCATTTT. Encoded protein: CSALGQLARNQPQHF.

This clonotype occurred a few times. V gene TRBV19 combines with J gene TRBJ1-2; 8 bases map to TRBD1. The CDR3 sequence is 15 residues long. V shed 7 bases and J 2 bases; nucleotides not matched to a gene: 9. CDR1 LNHDA and CDR2 SQIVND come from the germline V gene (reference sequence). The CDR3 here is CASISGRGHNYGYTF. In nucleotides, the CDR3 is TGTGCCAGTATATCGGGCAGGGGGCACAACTATGGCTACACCTTC.

V gene TRBV12-3 or TRBV12-4 combines with J gene TRBJ2-5; D call uncertain. V lost 4 bases and J 5 bases, leaving 14 bases between the germline ends. The CDR3 is 14 amino acids. The CDR3 loop reads CASSSESVWETQYF. CDR3 in DNA: TGTGCCAGCAGTTCAGAATCGGTTTGGGAGACCCAGTACTTC.

This clonotype was counted ten times or more. The V gene is TRBV29-1, the J gene TRBJ2-1; a weak D match, TRBD1 (6 bases). CDR1 SQVTM and CDR2 ANQGSEA come from the germline V gene. The CDR3 is made up of 16 amino acids. V lost 2 bases and J lost 0, with 14 bases in between. The CDR3 region has the DNA TGCAGCGTTGAAAGGGGACAAACCCCCTCCTACAATGAGCAGTTCTTC. This sequence encodes CSVERGQTPSYNEQFF.

This clonotype has only one observation. This rearrangement joins TRBV5-5 to TRBJ2-7; maybe TRBD2 (6 bases). In germline, CDR1 is SGHKS, CDR2 YYEKEE (reference sequence). V was trimmed by 3 bases and J by 1 base, leaving 14 bases between them. This CDR3 contains 15 residues. This chain's CDR3 is CASSYLGGLSYEQYF. CDR3 in DNA: TGTGCCAGCAGCTACCTCGGGGGTCTATCCTACGAGCAGTACTTC.